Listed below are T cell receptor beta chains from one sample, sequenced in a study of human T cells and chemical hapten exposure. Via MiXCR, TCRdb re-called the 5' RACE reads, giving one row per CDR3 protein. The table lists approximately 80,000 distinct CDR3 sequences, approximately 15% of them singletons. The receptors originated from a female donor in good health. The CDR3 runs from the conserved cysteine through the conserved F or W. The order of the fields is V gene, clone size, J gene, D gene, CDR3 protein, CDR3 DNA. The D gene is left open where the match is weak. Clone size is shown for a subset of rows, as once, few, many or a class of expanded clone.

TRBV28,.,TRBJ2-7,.,CASRLGRLYEQYF,TGTGCCAGCAGACTAGGACGGCTCTACGAGCAGTACTTC
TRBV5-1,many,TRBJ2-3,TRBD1,CASSSHTGGGLTDTQYF,TGCGCCAGCAGCTCCCATACAGGGGGCGGACTCACAGATACGCAGTATTTT
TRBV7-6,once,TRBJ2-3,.,CASSSMGAFTDTQYF,TGTGCCAGCAGCTCGATGGGGGCTTTCACAGATACGCAGTATTTT
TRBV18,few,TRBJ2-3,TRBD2,CASSLLAGGTDTQYF,TGTGCCAGCTCACTTCTAGCGGGAGGCACAGATACGCAGTATTTT
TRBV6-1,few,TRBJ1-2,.,CASSPTSRIIYGYTF,TGTGCCAGCTCCCCCACTTCAAGGATAATCTATGGCTACACCTTC
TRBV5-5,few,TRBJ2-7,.,CASEGNLSYEQYF,TGTGCCAGCGAGGGTAACCTCTCCTACGAGCAGTACTTC
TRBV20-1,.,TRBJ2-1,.,CSARLPQATEQFF,TGCAGTGCTAGACTCCCTCAGGCTACTGAGCAGTTCTTC
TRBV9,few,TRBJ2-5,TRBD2,CASSVELGTSYETQYF,TGTGCCAGCAGCGTAGAACTGGGGACTAGCTACGAGACCCAGTACTTC
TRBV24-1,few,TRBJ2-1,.,CATSDPRLVRNEQFF,TGTGCCACCAGCGATCCCCGACTAGTAAGGAATGAGCAGTTCTTC
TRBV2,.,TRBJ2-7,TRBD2,CASRRGGTRFEQYF,TGTGCCAGCAGACGGGGGGGAACGCGATTCGAGCAGTACTTC
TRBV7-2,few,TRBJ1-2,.,CASSLLSRDDGYTF,TGTGCCAGCAGCTTATTGAGCAGGGATGATGGCTACACCTTC
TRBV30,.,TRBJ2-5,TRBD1,CAWTSPDRGRETQYF,TGTGCCTGGACCTCCCCGGACAGGGGGCGCGAGACCCAGTACTTC
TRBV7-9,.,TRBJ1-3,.,CASSLAGLPGGNTIYF,TGTGCCAGCAGCTTGGCGGGACTCCCGGGAGGAAACACCATATATTTT
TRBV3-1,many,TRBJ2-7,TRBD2,CASSQVGDYDEQYF,TGTGCCAGCAGCCAAGTCGGGGACTATGACGAGCAGTACTTC
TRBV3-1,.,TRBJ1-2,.,CASSQGGRGDGYTF,TGTGCCAGCAGCCAAGGAGGTAGAGGGGATGGCTACACCTTC
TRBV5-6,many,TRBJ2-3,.,CASSLESEQYF,TGTGCCAGCAGCTTGGAGTCGGAGCAGTATTTT
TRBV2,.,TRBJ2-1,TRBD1,CASSEDRGSYNEQFF,TGTGCCAGCAGTGAAGACAGGGGCTCCTACAATGAGCAGTTCTTC
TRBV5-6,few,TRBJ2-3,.,CASSSPYDTQYF,TGTGCCAGCAGCTCCCCCTATGACACGCAGTATTTT
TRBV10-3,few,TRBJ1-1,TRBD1,CAISSIGTGKQGTEAFF,TGTGCCATCAGTTCAATTGGGACAGGGAAGCAAGGCACTGAAGCTTTCTTT
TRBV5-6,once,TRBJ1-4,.,CASKLGPGRNEKLFF,TGTGCCAGCAAGTTGGGGCCAGGGAGGAATGAAAAACTGTTTTTT
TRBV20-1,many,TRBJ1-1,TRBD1,CSASKQGGTEAFF,TGCAGTGCTAGTAAACAGGGGGGGACTGAAGCTTTCTTT
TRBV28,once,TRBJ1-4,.,CASRLQQFNEKLFF,TGTGCCAGCAGACTACAGCAATTTAATGAAAAACTGTTTTTT
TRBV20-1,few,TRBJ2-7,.,CSALMPGISYEQYF,TGCAGTGCCCTTATGCCGGGTATCTCCTACGAGCAGTACTTC
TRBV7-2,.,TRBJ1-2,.,CASSLAGWGYTF,TGTGCCAGCAGCTTAGCGGGGTGGGGCTACACCTTC
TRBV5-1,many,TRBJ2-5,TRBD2,CASSSSGKETQYF,TGCGCCAGCAGCTCTAGCGGGAAAGAGACCCAGTACTTC
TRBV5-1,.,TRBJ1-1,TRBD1,CASSPVATGTGGRWDTEAFF,TGCGCCAGCAGCCCTGTAGCGACCGGGACAGGGGGCAGGTGGGACACTGAAGCTTTCTTT
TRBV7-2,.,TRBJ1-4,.,CASSLVGEKLFF,TGTGCCAGCAGCTTAGTAGGTGAAAAACTGTTTTTT
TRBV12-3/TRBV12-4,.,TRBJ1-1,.,CASSYIEAFF,TGTGCCAGCAGTTACATTGAAGCTTTCTTT
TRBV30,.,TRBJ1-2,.,CAWSVSPQGPYGYTF,TGTGCCTGGAGTGTTTCCCCACAGGGACCCTATGGCTACACCTTC
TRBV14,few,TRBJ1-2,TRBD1,CASSRGTGGDGYTF,TGTGCCAGCAGCCGCGGGACAGGAGGTGATGGCTACACCTTC
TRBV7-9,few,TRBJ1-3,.,CASRQDRSSGNTIYF,TGTGCCAGCAGACAAGACAGGAGCTCTGGAAACACCATATATTTT
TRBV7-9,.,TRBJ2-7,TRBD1,CASSRTGSTYEQYF,TGTGCCAGCAGCAGGACAGGTTCCACCTACGAGCAGTACTTC
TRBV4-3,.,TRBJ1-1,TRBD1,CASSQETGSTEAFF,TGCGCCAGCAGCCAAGAGACAGGGTCCACTGAAGCTTTCTTT
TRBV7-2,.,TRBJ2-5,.,CASRSRLGAGETQYF,TGTGCCAGCAGATCCAGACTTGGGGCCGGGGAGACCCAGTACTTC
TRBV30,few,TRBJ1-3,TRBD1,CAWMRTGRSGNTIYF,TGTGCCTGGATGCGGACAGGACGCTCTGGAAACACCATATATTTT
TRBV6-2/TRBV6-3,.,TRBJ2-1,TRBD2,CASSLPRTSQAGGHKSSYNEQFF,TGTGCCAGCAGTTTGCCCCGCACCTCTCAAGCGGGGGGGCATAAGAGCTCCTACAATGAGCAGTTCTTC
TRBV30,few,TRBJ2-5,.,CAWSVGETQYF,TGTGCCTGGAGTGTAGGGGAGACCCAGTACTTC
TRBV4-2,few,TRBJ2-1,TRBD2,CASSQEGTSGYNEQFF,TGTGCCAGCAGCCAAGAAGGGACTAGCGGTTACAATGAGCAGTTCTTC
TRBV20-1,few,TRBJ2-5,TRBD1,CSANRGLQETQYF,TGCAGTGCTAACAGGGGGCTACAAGAGACCCAGTACTTC
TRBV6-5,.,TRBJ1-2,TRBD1,CASRDRVYGYTF,TGTGCCAGCAGGGACAGGGTCTATGGCTACACCTTC